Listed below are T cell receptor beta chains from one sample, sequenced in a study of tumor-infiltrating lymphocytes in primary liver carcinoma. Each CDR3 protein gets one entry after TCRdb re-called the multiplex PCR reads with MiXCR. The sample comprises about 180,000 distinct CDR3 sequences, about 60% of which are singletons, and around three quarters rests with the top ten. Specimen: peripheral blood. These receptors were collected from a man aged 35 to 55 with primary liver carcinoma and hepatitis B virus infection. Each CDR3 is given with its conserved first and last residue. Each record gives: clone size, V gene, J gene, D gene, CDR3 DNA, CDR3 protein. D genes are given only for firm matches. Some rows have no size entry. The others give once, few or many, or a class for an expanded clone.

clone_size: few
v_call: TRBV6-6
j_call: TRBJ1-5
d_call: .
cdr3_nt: TGTGCCAGCACTCCTCAAAGGGTTAGCAATCAGCCCCAGCATTTT
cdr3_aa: CASTPQRVSNQPQHF

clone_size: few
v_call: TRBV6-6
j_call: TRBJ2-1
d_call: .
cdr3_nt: TGTGCCAGCAGTTCCCGGGACAACTACAATGAGCAGTTCTTC
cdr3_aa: CASSSRDNYNEQFF

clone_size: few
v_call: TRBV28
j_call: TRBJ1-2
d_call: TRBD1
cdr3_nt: TGTGCCAGCAAAACAGGGGGTAGTAGTTATGGCTACACCTTC
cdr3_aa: CASKTGGSSYGYTF

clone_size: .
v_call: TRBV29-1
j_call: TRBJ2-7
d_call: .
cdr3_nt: TGCAGTGTTGAGTTATACTACGAGCCGTACTTC
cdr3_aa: CSVELYYEPYF

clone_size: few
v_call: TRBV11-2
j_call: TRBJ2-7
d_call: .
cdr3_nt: TGTGCCAGCAGTCGAATCTGGTCCACCTACGAGCAGTACTTC
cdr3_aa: CASSRIWSTYEQYF

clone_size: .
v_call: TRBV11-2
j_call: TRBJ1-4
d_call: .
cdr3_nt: TGTGCCAGCAGCCCGTGGGGACAAGAACTGTTTTTT
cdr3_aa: CASSPWGQELFF

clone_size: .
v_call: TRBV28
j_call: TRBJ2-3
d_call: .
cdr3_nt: TGCGCCAGCGGAGGGGGGAGCATAGCGGGTTTCACAGATACGCAGTATTTT
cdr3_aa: CASGGGSIAGFTDTQYF

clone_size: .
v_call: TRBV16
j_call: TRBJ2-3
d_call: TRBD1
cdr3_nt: TGTGCCAGCAGCCAACAGGGGGCAGATACGCAGTATTTT
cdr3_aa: CASSQQGADTQYF

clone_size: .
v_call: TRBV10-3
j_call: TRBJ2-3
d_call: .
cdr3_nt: TGTGCCATCAGTGATTCCCGGGAGAGCGCAGATTCGCAGTATTTT
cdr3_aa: CAISDSRESADSQYF

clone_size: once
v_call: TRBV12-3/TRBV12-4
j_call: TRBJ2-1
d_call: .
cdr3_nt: TGTGCCAGCCGCAGTTGGGAGAACAAGGGAGGTGGGTACAATGAGCAGTTCTTC
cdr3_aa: CASRSWENKGGGYNEQFF

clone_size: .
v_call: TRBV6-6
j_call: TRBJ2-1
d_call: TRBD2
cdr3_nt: TGTGCCAGCAACTCAAAGTCCGGGACTAGCTCAAATGAGCAGTTCTTC
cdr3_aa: CASNSKSGTSSNEQFF